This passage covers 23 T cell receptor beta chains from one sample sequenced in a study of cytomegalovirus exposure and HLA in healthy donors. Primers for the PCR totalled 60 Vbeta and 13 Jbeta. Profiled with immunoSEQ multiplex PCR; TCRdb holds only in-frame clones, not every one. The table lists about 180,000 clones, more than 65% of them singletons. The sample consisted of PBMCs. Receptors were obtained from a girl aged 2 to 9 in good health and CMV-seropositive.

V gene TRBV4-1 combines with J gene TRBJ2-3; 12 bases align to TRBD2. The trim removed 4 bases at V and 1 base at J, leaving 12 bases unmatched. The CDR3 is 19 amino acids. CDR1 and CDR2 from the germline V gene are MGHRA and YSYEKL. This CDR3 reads CASSPATSGRVVGTDTQYF. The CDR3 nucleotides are TGCGCCAGCAGCCCCGCGACTAGCGGGAGAGTAGTGGGCACAGATACGCAGTATTTT.

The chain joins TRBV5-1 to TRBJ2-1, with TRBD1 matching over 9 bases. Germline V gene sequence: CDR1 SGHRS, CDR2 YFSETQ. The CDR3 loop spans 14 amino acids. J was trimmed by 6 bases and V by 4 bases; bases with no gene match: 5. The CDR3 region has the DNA TGCGCCAGCAGCGGGGGGACAGGGAGCAATGAGCAGTTCTTC. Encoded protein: CASSGGTGSNEQFF.

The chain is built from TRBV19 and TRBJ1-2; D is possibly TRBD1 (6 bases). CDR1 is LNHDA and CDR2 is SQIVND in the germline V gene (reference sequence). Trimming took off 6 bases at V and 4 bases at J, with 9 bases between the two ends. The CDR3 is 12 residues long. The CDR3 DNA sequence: TGTGCCAGTAGCAAGGACAGCTATGGCTACACCTTC. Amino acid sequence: CASSKDSYGYTF.

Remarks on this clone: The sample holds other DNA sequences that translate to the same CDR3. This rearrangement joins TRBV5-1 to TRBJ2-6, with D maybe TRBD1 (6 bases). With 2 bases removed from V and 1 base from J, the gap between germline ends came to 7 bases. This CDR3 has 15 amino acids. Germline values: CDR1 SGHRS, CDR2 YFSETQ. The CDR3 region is CASSFTGSGANVLTF. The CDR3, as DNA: TGCGCCAGCAGCTTTACAGGGTCTGGGGCCAACGTCCTGACTTTC. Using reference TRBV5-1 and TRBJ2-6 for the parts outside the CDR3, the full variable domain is KAGVTQTPRYLIKTRGQQVTLSCSPISGHRSVSWYQQTPGQGLQFLFEYFSETQRNKGNFPGRFSGRQFSNSRSEMNVSTLELGDSALYLCASSFTGSGANVLTFGAGSRLTVL.

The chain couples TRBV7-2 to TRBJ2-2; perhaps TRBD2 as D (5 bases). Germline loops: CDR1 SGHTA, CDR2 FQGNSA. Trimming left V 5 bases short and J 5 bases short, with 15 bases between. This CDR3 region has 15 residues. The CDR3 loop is CASSRGSRGTGELFF. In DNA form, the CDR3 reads TGTGCCAGCAGCAGAGGTAGTCGGGGAACCGGGGAGCTGTTTTTT.

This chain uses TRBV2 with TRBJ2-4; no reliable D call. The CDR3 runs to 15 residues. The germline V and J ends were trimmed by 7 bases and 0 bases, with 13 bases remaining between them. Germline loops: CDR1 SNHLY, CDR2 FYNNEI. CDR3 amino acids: CASTRSRLAKNIQYF. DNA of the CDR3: TGTGCCAGCACTCGGTCGCGGCTAGCCAAAAACATTCAGTACTTC.

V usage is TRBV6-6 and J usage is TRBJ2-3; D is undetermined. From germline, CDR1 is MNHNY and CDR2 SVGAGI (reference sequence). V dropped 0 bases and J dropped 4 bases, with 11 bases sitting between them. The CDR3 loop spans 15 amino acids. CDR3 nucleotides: TGTGCCAGCAGTTACTCATTAGTTGAATCAGATACGCAGTATTTT. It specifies CASSYSLVESDTQYF.

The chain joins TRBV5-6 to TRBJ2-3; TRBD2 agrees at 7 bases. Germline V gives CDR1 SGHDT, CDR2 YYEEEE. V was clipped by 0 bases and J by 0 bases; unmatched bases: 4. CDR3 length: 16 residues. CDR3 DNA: TGTGCCAGCAGCTTGGGACTAGCTGTCAGCACAGATACGCAGTATTTT. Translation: CASSLGLAVSTDTQYF.

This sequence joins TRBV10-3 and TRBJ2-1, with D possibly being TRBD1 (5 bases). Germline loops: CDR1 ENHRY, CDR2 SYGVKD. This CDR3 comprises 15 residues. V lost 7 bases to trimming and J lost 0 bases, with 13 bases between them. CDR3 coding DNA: TGTGCCATCAATCAGCAGGGAAGCTCCTACAATGAGCAGTTCTTC. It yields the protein CAINQQGSSYNEQFF.

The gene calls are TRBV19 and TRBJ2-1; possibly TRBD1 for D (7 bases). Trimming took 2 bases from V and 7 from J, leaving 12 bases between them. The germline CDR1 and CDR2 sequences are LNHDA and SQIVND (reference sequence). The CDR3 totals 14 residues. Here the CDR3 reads CASSIQAGGNEQFF. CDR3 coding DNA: TGTGCCAGTAGTATACAAGCAGGGGGGAATGAGCAGTTCTTC.

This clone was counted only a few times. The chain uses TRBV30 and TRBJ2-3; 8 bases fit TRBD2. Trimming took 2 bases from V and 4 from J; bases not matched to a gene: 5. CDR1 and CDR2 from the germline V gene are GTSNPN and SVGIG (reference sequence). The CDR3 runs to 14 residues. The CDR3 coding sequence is TGTGCCTGGAGTAGCGGGGGAATCTCAGATACGCAGTATTTT. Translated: CAWSSGGISDTQYF.

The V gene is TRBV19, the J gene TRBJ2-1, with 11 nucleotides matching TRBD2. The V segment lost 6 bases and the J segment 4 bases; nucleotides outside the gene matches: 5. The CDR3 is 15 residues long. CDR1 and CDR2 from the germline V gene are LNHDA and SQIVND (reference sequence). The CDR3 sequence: CASRLAGVSYNEQFF. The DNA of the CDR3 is TGTGCCAGTAGACTAGCGGGAGTTTCGTACAATGAGCAGTTCTTC.

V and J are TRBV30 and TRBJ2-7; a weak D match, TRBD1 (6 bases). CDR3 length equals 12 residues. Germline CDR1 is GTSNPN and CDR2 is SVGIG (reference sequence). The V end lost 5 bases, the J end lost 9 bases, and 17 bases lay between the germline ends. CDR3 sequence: CAWLGTGSSQYF. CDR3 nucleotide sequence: TGTGCCTGGCTGGGAACAGGGAGTTCGCAGTACTTC.

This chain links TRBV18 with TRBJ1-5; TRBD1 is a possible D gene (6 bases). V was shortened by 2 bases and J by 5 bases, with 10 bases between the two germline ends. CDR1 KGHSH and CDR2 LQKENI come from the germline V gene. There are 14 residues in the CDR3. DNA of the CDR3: TGTGCCAGCTCACCAAGGACAGAAGATCAGCCCCAGCATTTT. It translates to CASSPRTEDQPQHF.

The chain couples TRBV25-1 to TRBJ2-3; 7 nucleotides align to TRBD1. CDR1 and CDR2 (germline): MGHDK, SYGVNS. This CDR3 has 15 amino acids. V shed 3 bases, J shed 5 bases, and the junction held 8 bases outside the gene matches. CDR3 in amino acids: CASSETGLMRDTQYF. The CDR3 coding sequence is TGTGCCAGCAGTGAGACAGGGCTCATGCGAGATACGCAGTATTTT.

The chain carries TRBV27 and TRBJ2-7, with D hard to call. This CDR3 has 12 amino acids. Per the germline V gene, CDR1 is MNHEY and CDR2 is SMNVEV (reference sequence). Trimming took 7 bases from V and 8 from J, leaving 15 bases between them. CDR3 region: CASTSYLNQQYF. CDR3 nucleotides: TGTGCCAGCACGTCCTATTTGAACCAGCAGTACTTC.

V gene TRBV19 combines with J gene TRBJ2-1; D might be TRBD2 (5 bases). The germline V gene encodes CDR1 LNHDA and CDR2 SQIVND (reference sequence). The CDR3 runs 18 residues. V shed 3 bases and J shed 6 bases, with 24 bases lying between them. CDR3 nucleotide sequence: TGTGCCAGTAGTATGGAACGGGTGCGGCTAGCCACGGGCAATGAGCAGTTCTTC. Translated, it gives CASSMERVRLATGNEQFF. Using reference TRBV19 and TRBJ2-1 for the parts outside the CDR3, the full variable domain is DGGITQSPKYLFRKEGQNVTLSCEQNLNHDAMYWYRQDPGQGLRLIYYSQIVNDFQKGDIAEGYSVSREKKESFPLTVTSAQKNPTAFYLCASSMERVRLATGNEQFFGPGTRLTVL.

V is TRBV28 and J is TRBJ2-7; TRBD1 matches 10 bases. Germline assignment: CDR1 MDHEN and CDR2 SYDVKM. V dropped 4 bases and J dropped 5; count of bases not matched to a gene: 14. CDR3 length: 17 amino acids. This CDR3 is CASSSLLLDRGTNEQYF. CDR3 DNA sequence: TGTGCCAGCAGTTCATTACTGTTGGACAGGGGGACCAACGAGCAGTACTTC.

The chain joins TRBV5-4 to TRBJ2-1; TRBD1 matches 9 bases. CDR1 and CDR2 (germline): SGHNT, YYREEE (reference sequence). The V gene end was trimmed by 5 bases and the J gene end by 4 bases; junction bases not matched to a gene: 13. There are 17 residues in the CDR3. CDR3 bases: TGTGCCAGCAGTTCGCCGGTGGGACAGGGTGGTTACAATGAGCAGTTCTTC. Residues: CASSSPVGQGGYNEQFF.

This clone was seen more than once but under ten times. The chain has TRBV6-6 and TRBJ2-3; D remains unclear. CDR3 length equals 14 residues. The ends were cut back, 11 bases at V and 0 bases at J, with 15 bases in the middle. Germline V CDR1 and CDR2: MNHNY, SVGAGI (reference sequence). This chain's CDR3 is CASAAILSTDTQYF. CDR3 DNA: TGTGCCTCGGCGGCCATTCTGAGCACAGATACGCAGTATTTT.

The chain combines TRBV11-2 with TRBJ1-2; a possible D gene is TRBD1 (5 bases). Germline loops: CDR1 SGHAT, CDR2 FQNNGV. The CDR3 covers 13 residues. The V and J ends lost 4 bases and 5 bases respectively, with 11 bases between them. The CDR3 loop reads CASSSGSGYGYTF. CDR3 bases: TGTGCCAGCAGCTCCGGTTCAGGGTATGGCTACACCTTC.

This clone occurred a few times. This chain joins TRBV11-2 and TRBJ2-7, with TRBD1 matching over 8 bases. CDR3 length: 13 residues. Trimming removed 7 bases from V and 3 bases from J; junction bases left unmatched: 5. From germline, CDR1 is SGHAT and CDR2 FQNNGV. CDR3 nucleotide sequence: TGTGCCAGCACCGGGACAGGAGGCTACGAGCAGTACTTC. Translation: CASTGTGGYEQYF.

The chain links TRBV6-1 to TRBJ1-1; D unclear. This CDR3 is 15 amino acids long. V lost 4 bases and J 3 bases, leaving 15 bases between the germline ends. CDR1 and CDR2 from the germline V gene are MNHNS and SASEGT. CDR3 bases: TGTGCCAGCAGTGGGGCGCTGATAACGTACACTGAAGCTTTCTTT. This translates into CASSGALITYTEAFF.